The 27 T cell receptor beta chains below were found in one sample sequenced in a study of blood T cell repertoires in COVID-19. Repertoires were generated with immunoSEQ multiplex PCR, while TCRdb's copy carries only in-frame clones and drops some. The table shows 150,000 to 200,000 clones, with about four fifths occurring only once. Material: peripheral blood. All receptors derive from a human donor in a cohort sampled during active COVID-19.

The chain combines TRBV5-1 with TRBJ2-5; TRBD1 might be the D (6 bases). The length of the CDR3 is 14 residues. Trimming took 7 bases from V and 4 from J, leaving 17 bases between them. CDR1 and CDR2 from the germline V gene are SGHRS and YFSETQ. In DNA, the CDR3 is TGCGCCAGCCAATCGTTGGGACATATAGAGACCCAGTACTTC. Its protein is CASQSLGHIETQYF.

The chain employs TRBV3-1 (or the pseudogene TRBV3-2) and TRBJ2-7; D might be TRBD2 (5 bases). CDR1 and CDR2 (germline): LGHDT, YNNKEL (reference sequence). Trimming stripped 4 bases from V and 3 bases from J, with 16 bases between. The CDR3 runs to 15 residues. CDR3 amino acids: CASSPDPGKGYEQYF. For the CDR3, the DNA is TGTGCCAGCAGCCCCGACCCGGGGAAAGGCTACGAGCAGTACTTC.

The chain uses TRBV10-2 and TRBJ2-7; 9 nucleotides line up with TRBD1. This CDR3 contains 13 residues. The germline CDR1 and CDR2 sequences are WSHSY and SAAADI. V lost 7 bases and J lost 3; bases outside the gene matches: 4. CDR3 residues: CASTPGQGYEQYF. The CDR3 coding sequence is TGCGCCAGCACCCCGGGACAGGGCTACGAGCAGTACTTC.

The V call is TRBV6-4, the J call TRBJ2-3; D is unresolved. Germline V gives CDR1 MRHNA, CDR2 SNTAGT. Trimming pared 3 bases from V and 2 bases from J, leaving 6 bases between. CDR3 length: 13 amino acids. The CDR3 coding sequence is TGTGCCAGCAGTGAGACAAACACAGATACGCAGTATTTT. This gives the protein CASSETNTDTQYF.

This chain joins TRBV6-5 and TRBJ1-3, with D hard to call. CDR3 size: 11 residues. Germline CDR1 is MNHEY and CDR2 is SVGAGI. Trimming cost V 8 bases and J 0 bases, with 2 bases left between them. The CDR3 nucleotides read TGTGCCAGCCACTCTGGAAACACCATATATTTT. Protein product: CASHSGNTIYF.

The chain joins TRBV11-2 to TRBJ2-5, with 9 bases fitting TRBD1. V shed 5 bases, J shed 5 bases, and the junction held 6 bases outside the gene matches. The CDR3 runs 14 residues. Germline CDR1 and CDR2: SGHAT and FQNNGV. Written as DNA, the CDR3 is TGTGCCAGCAGCAGCCGGGACAGGGTGGAGACCCAGTACTTC. Amino acids: CASSSRDRVETQYF.

The chain links TRBV7-9 to TRBJ1-1; D call uncertain. The CDR3 length is 15 residues. CDR1 is SEHNR and CDR2 is FQNEAQ in the germline V gene (reference sequence). V lost 5 bases to trimming and J lost 0 bases, with 13 bases between them. The CDR3 loop reads CASSPLAGMNTEAFF. The CDR3 DNA sequence: TGTGCCAGCAGCCCCCTAGCGGGGATGAACACTGAAGCTTTCTTT.

The V gene is TRBV2, the J gene TRBJ1-3, with D maybe TRBD1 (6 bases). The CDR3 runs 15 residues. Between the trimmed V and J ends, which lost 6 bases and 1 base, there was a span of 13 bases. In germline, CDR1 is SNHLY, CDR2 FYNNEI. CDR3 amino acids: CASSLDRRSGNTIYF. The CDR3 DNA reads TGTGCCAGCAGCCTTGACAGGCGGTCTGGAAACACCATATATTTT.

The chain recombines TRBV2 with TRBJ2-1; a weak D match, TRBD1 (5 bases). V shed 6 bases and J shed 4 bases, with 13 bases lying between them. The CDR3 consists of 14 residues. Looked up from germline, CDR1 is SNHLY and CDR2 is FYNNEI. The CDR3 reads CASRSRGIYNEQFF. The CDR3 bases are TGTGCCAGCAGATCAAGGGGAATATACAATGAGCAGTTCTTC.

V usage is TRBV10-3 and J usage is TRBJ1-2, with D tentatively TRBD1 (6 bases). From germline, CDR1 is ENHRY and CDR2 SYGVKD. Trimming removed 10 bases at V and 8 bases at J, with 20 bases between. This CDR3 is built from 13 residues. CDR3 amino acids: CATREQGIEGYTF. CDR3 nucleotides: TGTGCCACCCGAGAACAGGGAATCGAGGGCTACACCTTC.

The chain carries TRBV10-3 and TRBJ1-3; TRBD1 is a possible D gene (5 bases). V dropped 9 bases and J dropped 0 bases, with 12 bases sitting between them. The CDR3 is 14 amino acids. The V gene's germline CDR1 is ENHRY and CDR2 SYGVKD. CDR3 region: CAISTTASGNTIYF. The CDR3 DNA is TGTGCCATTTCAACGACAGCCTCTGGAAACACCATATATTTT.

The chain recombines TRBV6-1 with TRBJ2-1, with 9 nucleotides matching TRBD1. Trimming cost V 3 bases and J 4 bases; bases outside gene matches: 13. The CDR3 has 18 residues. Germline CDR1 MNHNS, CDR2 SASEGT. CDR3 nucleotide sequence: TGTGCCAGCAGTGAGCTCCAAACCGGGACAGGGCGATACAATGAGCAGTTCTTC. It yields the protein CASSELQTGTGRYNEQFF.

This chain links TRBV2 with TRBJ2-3, with 9 positions matching TRBD1. The CDR3 sequence is 15 residues long. V was clipped by 4 bases and J by 2 bases; unmatched bases: 4. CDR1 SNHLY and CDR2 FYNNEI come from the germline V gene. CDR3 nucleotides: TGTGCCAGCAGTGGGCGGACAGGGGCCACAGATACGCAGTATTTT. Translating gives CASSGRTGATDTQYF.

The rearrangement uses TRBV4-1 and TRBJ1-1; unclear D gene. Trimming left V 3 bases short and J 4 bases short, with 9 bases between. CDR3 length: 13 residues. The germline V gene has CDR1 MGHRA and CDR2 YSYEKL. The CDR3 loop is CASSHPGSTEAFF. The CDR3 DNA follows: TGCGCCAGCAGCCATCCCGGGTCCACTGAAGCTTTCTTT.

The V and J genes are TRBV9 and TRBJ2-2; 8 bases match TRBD1. J lost 0 bases, V lost 0 bases, and 10 bases had no gene match. The germline CDR1 and CDR2 sequences are SGDLS and YYNGEE. This CDR3 has 19 residues. The CDR3 here is CASSVEDRVNDANTGELFF. The CDR3 DNA reads as TGTGCCAGCAGCGTAGAGGACAGGGTGAACGACGCGAACACCGGGGAGCTGTTTTTT.

This clone was detected a few times. This chain connects TRBV5-1 to TRBJ2-2; 10 bases agree with TRBD1. Germline trimming cut 4 bases from V and 2 bases from J; bases unmatched to any gene: 5. CDR3 length: 16 residues. CDR1 is SGHRS, CDR2 YFSETQ, per germline. The CDR3 DNA follows: TGCGCCAGCAGCCGCGGGACAGGGGCTAACACCGGGGAGCTGTTTTTT. Protein product: CASSRGTGANTGELFF.

This clone was recorded only once. This chain joins TRBV27 and TRBJ1-1, with D unclear. From germline, CDR1 is MNHEY and CDR2 SMNVEV (reference sequence). This CDR3 spans 14 amino acids. Trimming cost V 4 bases and J 3 bases, with 12 bases left between them. The CDR3 DNA is TGTGCCAGCAGTTCCCTGGGAGACCACACTGAAGCTTTCTTT. It codes for CASSSLGDHTEAFF.

The genes are TRBV5-1 and TRBJ2-3; 8 bases line up with TRBD2. This CDR3 spans 15 amino acids. Germline CDR1 is SGHRS and CDR2 is YFSETQ. J gave up 5 bases and V 4 bases, and 9 bases lay outside the gene matches. CDR3 sequence: CASSATSEAQDTQYF. The CDR3 nucleotides are TGCGCCAGCAGCGCGACTAGCGAAGCACAAGATACGCAGTATTTT.

The J gene is TRBJ2-7, the V gene TRBV27; 10 nucleotides line up with TRBD1. The J segment lost 3 bases and the V segment lost 0 bases, leaving 2 bases of the junction unmatched. Germline V gives CDR1 MNHEY, CDR2 SMNVEV (reference sequence). The CDR3 has 15 amino acids. CDR3 sequence: CASSLSRTGGYEQYF. In DNA form, the CDR3 reads TGTGCCAGCAGTTTATCGAGGACAGGGGGCTACGAGCAGTACTTC.

This chain uses TRBV7-3 with TRBJ2-3; perhaps TRBD2 as D (6 bases). Germline-derived CDR1 and CDR2 are SGHTA and FQGTGA. Trimming removed 5 bases from V and 8 bases from J, with 23 bases in between. The CDR3 length is 16 residues. The CDR3 DNA follows: TGTGCCAGCAGCCAATCGCCGACGGGCCCGGAGGGTACGCAGTATTTT. As protein: CASSQSPTGPEGTQYF.

The V gene is TRBV5-6, the J gene TRBJ1-1; weak D call: TRBD1 (6 bases). Trimming left V 3 bases short and J 0 bases short, with 12 bases between. This CDR3 is 15 amino acids long. Per germline, CDR1 SGHDT and CDR2 YYEEEE. The CDR3 bases are TGTGCCAGCAGCTATCTCAGGGGAATGAACACTGAAGCTTTCTTT. It yields the protein CASSYLRGMNTEAFF. The whole variable domain, remainder taken from reference TRBV5-6 and TRBJ1-1, is DAGVTQSPTHLIKTRGQQVTLRCSPKSGHDTVSWYQQALGQGPQFIFQYYEEEERQRGNFPDRFSGHQFPNYSSELNVNALLLGDSALYLCASSYLRGMNTEAFFGQGTRLTVV.

The V and J genes are TRBV5-4 and TRBJ1-1; 7 nucleotides match TRBD1. From germline, CDR1 is SGHNT and CDR2 YYREEE (reference sequence). With 4 bases clipped from V and 1 base from J, the junction kept 7 bases outside the gene matches. CDR3 length: 15 residues. The CDR3 spells CASSKRQGGNTEAFF. CDR3 bases: TGTGCCAGCAGCAAAAGACAGGGTGGGAACACTGAAGCTTTCTTT.

This clone has a handful of counts. CDR3 coding DNA: TGCGCCAGCAGCGTAACAGGGTTGGAGTCACCCCTCCACTTT. Residues: CASSVTGLESPLHF. The V gene is TRBV4-1, the J gene TRBJ1-6, with D possibly matching TRBD1 (6 bases). With 5 bases removed from V and 10 bases from J, the gap between germline ends came to 15 bases. The germline gives CDR1 MGHRA, CDR2 YSYEKL. This CDR3 has 14 amino acids.

CDR3 amino acids: CASRVHQMNTEAFF. The CDR3 region has the DNA TGCGCCAGCAGGGTACATCAAATGAACACTGAAGCTTTCTTT. This chain uses TRBV5-1 with TRBJ1-1; D is ambiguous. Per the germline V gene, CDR1 is SGHRS and CDR2 is YFSETQ. Trimming took off 5 bases at V and 0 bases at J, with 11 bases between the two ends. This CDR3 contains 14 residues.

This chain's CDR3 is CATGQGNNEQFF. The CDR3 bases are TGTGCCACGGGACAGGGGAACAATGAGCAGTTCTTC. This chain connects TRBV24-1 to TRBJ2-1, with TRBD1 identical over 10 bases. The germline gives CDR1 KGHDR, CDR2 SFDVKD. The J segment lost 5 bases and the V segment lost 10 bases, leaving 1 base of the junction unmatched. The CDR3 is 12 residues long.

The chain joins TRBV19 to TRBJ1-1; maybe TRBD1 (5 bases). Trimming cost V 1 base and J 5 bases, with 14 bases left between them. This CDR3 is 15 amino acids long. Germline CDR1 reads LNHDA; CDR2 reads SQIVND (reference sequence). The CDR3 is CASSIAVAGWTEAFF. The CDR3 DNA sequence: TGTGCCAGTAGTATAGCCGTGGCAGGGTGGACTGAAGCTTTCTTT. Combining the CDR3 with reference TRBV19 and TRBJ1-1 gives the whole variable domain DGGITQSPKYLFRKEGQNVTLSCEQNLNHDAMYWYRQDPGQGLRLIYYSQIVNDFQKGDIAEGYSVSREKKESFPLTVTSAQKNPTAFYLCASSIAVAGWTEAFFGQGTRLTVV.

The rearrangement links TRBV19 to TRBJ2-7; 9 nucleotides agree with TRBD1. The CDR3 length is 14 residues. Germline trimming cut 1 base from V and 3 bases from J; bases unmatched to any gene: 1. Germline CDR1 is LNHDA and CDR2 is SQIVND (reference sequence). CDR3 loop: CASSIGDRVYEQYF. The DNA for the CDR3 is TGTGCCAGTAGTATAGGGGACAGGGTCTACGAGCAGTACTTC.